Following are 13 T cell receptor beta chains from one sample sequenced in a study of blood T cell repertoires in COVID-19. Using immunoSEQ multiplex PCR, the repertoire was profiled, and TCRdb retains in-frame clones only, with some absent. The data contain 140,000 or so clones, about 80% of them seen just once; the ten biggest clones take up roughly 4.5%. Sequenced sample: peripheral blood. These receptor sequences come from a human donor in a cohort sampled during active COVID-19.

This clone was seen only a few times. The CDR3 reads CASSLGGRGSSGRASEQYV. The CDR3 coding sequence is TGTGCCAGCAGCTTAGGGGGTCGAGGATCTAGCGGGAGGGCGAGCGAGCAGTACGTC. The J gene is TRBJ2-7, the V gene TRBV7-6, with 12 bases that match TRBD2. Germline V lookup: CDR1 SGHVS, CDR2 FNYEAQ. The CDR3 runs 19 residues. Unmatched junction bases numbered 16, after V lost 1 base and J lost 6 bases.

CDR3 residues: CASSPTGGGEQYV. The CDR3 coding sequence is TGTGCCAGCAGCCCCACAGGGGGCGGCGAGCAGTACGTC. The V and J genes are TRBV6-2 or TRBV6-3 and TRBJ2-7; 9 bases agree with TRBD1. Per germline, CDR1 MNHEY and CDR2 SVGEGT. CDR3 length: 13 amino acids. Trimming removed 6 bases from V and 6 bases from J; junction bases left unmatched: 6.

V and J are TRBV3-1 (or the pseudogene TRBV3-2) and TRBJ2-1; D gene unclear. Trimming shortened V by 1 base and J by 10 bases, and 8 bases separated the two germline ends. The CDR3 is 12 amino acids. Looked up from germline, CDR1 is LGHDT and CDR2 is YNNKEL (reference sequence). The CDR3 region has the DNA TGTGCCAGCAGCCAAGTGGGCATCGAGCAGTTCTTC. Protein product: CASSQVGIEQFF.

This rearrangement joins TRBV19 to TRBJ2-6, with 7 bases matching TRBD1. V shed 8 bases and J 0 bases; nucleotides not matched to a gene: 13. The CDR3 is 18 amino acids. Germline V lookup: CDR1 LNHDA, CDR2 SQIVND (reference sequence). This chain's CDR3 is CASSSLTGSPSGANVLTF. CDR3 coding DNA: TGTGCCAGTTCCTCCCTGACAGGGTCTCCCTCTGGGGCCAACGTCCTGACTTTC.

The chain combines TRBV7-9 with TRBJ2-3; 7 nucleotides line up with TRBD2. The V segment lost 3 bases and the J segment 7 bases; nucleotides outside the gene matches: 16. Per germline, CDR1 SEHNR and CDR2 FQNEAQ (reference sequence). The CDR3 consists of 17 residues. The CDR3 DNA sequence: TGTGCCAGCAGCTTGACCTCTGAGCGGGATAGCCCATATACGCAGTATTTT. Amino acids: CASSLTSERDSPYTQYF.

The DNA for the CDR3 is TGTGCCAGCAGTGAAGTAGGAGGGGCCAGAAATCAGCCCCAGCATTTT. Translating gives CASSEVGGARNQPQHF. The chain recombines TRBV6-1 with TRBJ1-5; TRBD1 might be the D (5 bases). V dropped 1 base and J dropped 4 bases, with 14 bases sitting between them. The CDR3 is 16 residues long. Germline V gene lookup returns CDR1 MNHNS and CDR2 SASEGT.

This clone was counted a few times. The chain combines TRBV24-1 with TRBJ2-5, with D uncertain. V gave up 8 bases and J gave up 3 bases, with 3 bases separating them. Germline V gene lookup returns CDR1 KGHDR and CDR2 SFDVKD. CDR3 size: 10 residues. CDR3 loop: CATTEETQYF. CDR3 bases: TGTGCCACCACGGAAGAGACCCAGTACTTC.

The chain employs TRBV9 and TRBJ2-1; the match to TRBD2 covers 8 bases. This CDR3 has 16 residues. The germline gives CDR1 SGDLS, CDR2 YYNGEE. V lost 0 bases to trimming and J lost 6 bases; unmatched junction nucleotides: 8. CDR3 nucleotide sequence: TGTGCCAGCAGCGTAGTTCGGGGGGGGCTTCCCAATGAGCAGTTCTTC. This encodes CASSVVRGGLPNEQFF.

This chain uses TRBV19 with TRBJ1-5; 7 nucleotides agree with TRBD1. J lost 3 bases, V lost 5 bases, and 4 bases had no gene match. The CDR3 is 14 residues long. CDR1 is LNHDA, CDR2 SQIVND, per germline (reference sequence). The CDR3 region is CASSRDRLNQPQHF. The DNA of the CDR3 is TGTGCCAGTAGTCGGGACAGACTCAATCAGCCCCAGCATTTT.

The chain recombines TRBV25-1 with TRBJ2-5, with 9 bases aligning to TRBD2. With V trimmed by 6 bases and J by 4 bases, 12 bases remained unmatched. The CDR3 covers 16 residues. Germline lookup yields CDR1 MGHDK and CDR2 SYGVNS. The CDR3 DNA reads TGTGCCAGCAGCCCCTGGGGCGGGGGGGCCGGAGAGACCCAGTACTTC. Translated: CASSPWGGGAGETQYF.

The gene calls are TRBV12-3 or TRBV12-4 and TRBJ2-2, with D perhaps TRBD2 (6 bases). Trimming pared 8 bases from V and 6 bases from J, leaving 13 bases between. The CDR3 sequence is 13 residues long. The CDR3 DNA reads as TGTGCCAGCTCGTCACTAGCTGCCGGGGAGCTGTTTTTT. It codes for CASSSLAAGELFF.

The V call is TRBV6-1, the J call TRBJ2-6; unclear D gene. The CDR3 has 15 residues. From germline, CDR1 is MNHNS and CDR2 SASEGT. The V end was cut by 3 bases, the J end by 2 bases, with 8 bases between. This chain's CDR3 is CASSDRRAGANVLTF. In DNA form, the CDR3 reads TGTGCCAGCAGTGACCGCCGGGCTGGGGCCAACGTCCTGACTTTC.

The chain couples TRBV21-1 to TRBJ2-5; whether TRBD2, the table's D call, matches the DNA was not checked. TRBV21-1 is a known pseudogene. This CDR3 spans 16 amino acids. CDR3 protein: CASSYLMAGGRETQYF. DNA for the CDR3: TGTGCCAGCAGCTACTTGATGGCGGGAGGGCGAGAGACCCAGTACTTC.